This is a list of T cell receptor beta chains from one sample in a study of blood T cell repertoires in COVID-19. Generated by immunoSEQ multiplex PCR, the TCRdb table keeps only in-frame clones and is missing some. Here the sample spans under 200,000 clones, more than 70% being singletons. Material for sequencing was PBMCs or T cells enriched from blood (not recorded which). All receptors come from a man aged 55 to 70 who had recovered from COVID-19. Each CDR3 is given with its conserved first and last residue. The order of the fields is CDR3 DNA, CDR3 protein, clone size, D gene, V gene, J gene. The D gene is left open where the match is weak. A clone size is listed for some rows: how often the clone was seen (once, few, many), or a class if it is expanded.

CDR3nt: TGTGCCAGCAGCTTGACCAATTTAGAGAATTCACCCCTCCACTTT
CDR3aa: CASSLTNLENSPLHF
abundance: NA
d_gene: NA
v_gene: TRBV5-4
j_gene: TRBJ1-6

CDR3nt: TGTGCCAGCAGTGTAGGTGCGGGAGGTGAAGCTTTCTTT
CDR3aa: CASSVGAGGEAFF
abundance: NA
d_gene: NA
v_gene: TRBV2
j_gene: TRBJ1-1

CDR3nt: TGTGCCAGCAGCCAAGATCCAGAAGATACGCAGTATTTT
CDR3aa: CASSQDPEDTQYF
abundance: NA
d_gene: NA
v_gene: TRBV4-2
j_gene: TRBJ2-3

CDR3nt: TGTGCCAGCAGCTTAGAGGACAGGGTGTACTTC
CDR3aa: CASSLEDRVYF
abundance: NA
d_gene: TRBD1
v_gene: TRBV7-9
j_gene: TRBJ2-7

CDR3nt: TGTGCCAGCAGATCGGACAGGGGCTCCTACAATGAGCAGTTCTTC
CDR3aa: CASRSDRGSYNEQFF
abundance: NA
d_gene: TRBD1
v_gene: TRBV6-5
j_gene: TRBJ2-1

CDR3nt: TGTGCCAGCAGCTCAAGGACAGGGGGCTTTGGCTACACCTTC
CDR3aa: CASSSRTGGFGYTF
abundance: NA
d_gene: TRBD1
v_gene: TRBV7-2
j_gene: TRBJ1-2

CDR3nt: TGTGCCAGCAGCGTAGGGAGCTCCTATAATTCACCCCTCCACTTT
CDR3aa: CASSVGSSYNSPLHF
abundance: NA
d_gene: NA
v_gene: TRBV9
j_gene: TRBJ1-6

CDR3nt: TGTGCCAGTATCCCTCTTAATGAGCTGTTTTTT
CDR3aa: CASIPLNELFF
abundance: once
d_gene: NA
v_gene: TRBV19
j_gene: TRBJ2-2

CDR3nt: TGTGCCAGCAGTCCCTTTGAAAGGGGGCTATCCGGCTACACCTTC
CDR3aa: CASSPFERGLSGYTF
abundance: NA
d_gene: TRBD1
v_gene: TRBV28
j_gene: TRBJ1-2

CDR3nt: TGTGCTAGTGGTTTTAGCTCTGGAAACACCATATATTTT
CDR3aa: CASGFSSGNTIYF
abundance: NA
d_gene: NA
v_gene: TRBV12-5
j_gene: TRBJ1-3

CDR3nt: TGTGCCAGTCGGGGGGGGACGCCCTACGAGCAGTACTTC
CDR3aa: CASRGGTPYEQYF
abundance: NA
d_gene: TRBD2
v_gene: TRBV6-5
j_gene: TRBJ2-7

CDR3nt: TGTGCCAGCAGTGTAAGATCGACGGCGGGGACTGAAGCTTTCTTT
CDR3aa: CASSVRSTAGTEAFF
abundance: few
d_gene: NA
v_gene: TRBV2
j_gene: TRBJ1-1

CDR3nt: TGTGCCAGCAGTTTTAACGGGCAGGGTTGGGACACCATATATTTT
CDR3aa: CASSFNGQGWDTIYF
abundance: NA
d_gene: NA
v_gene: TRBV6-5
j_gene: TRBJ1-3

CDR3nt: TGTGCCAGCAGCTTATCTCACCGAGGAGAAACCTACGAGCAGTACTTC
CDR3aa: CASSLSHRGETYEQYF
abundance: NA
d_gene: NA
v_gene: TRBV7-6
j_gene: TRBJ2-7

CDR3nt: TGCGCCAGCAGCTTGTCCAACCTCCCGGCGGAAGAGACCCAGTACTTC
CDR3aa: CASSLSNLPAEETQYF
abundance: NA
d_gene: NA
v_gene: TRBV5-1
j_gene: TRBJ2-5

CDR3nt: TGTGCCAGCCAGACCGGGAGCTACAATGAGCAGTTCTTC
CDR3aa: CASQTGSYNEQFF
abundance: NA
d_gene: NA
v_gene: TRBV2
j_gene: TRBJ2-1

CDR3nt: TGCGCCAGCAGCCCGACAGCAAACTCCTACAATGAGCAGTTCTTC
CDR3aa: CASSPTANSYNEQFF
abundance: NA
d_gene: NA
v_gene: TRBV5-1
j_gene: TRBJ2-1

CDR3nt: TGTGCCAGCAGCCAGACAGGGAAAACGGCCCAGCATTTT
CDR3aa: CASSQTGKTAQHF
abundance: NA
d_gene: TRBD1
v_gene: TRBV3-1/TRBV3-2
j_gene: TRBJ1-5

CDR3nt: TGCGCCAGCGGCGCCGGGAACTACAATGAGCAGTTCTTC
CDR3aa: CASGAGNYNEQFF
abundance: NA
d_gene: NA
v_gene: TRBV5-1
j_gene: TRBJ2-1

CDR3nt: TGTGCCAGCAGTTCTACCCGACCCCAGCATTTT
CDR3aa: CASSSTRPQHF
abundance: NA
d_gene: NA
v_gene: TRBV28
j_gene: TRBJ1-5

CDR3nt: TGTGCCAGCAGACTACGGAATGAAAAACTGTTTTTT
CDR3aa: CASRLRNEKLFF
abundance: NA
d_gene: NA
v_gene: TRBV12-3/TRBV12-4
j_gene: TRBJ1-4

CDR3nt: TGCGCCAGCAGCTTGGCAGGGGCTGGCAATCAGCCCCAGCATTTT
CDR3aa: CASSLAGAGNQPQHF
abundance: NA
d_gene: NA
v_gene: TRBV5-1
j_gene: TRBJ1-5

CDR3nt: TGCGCCAGCAGCCAAGTCTTTCCGCTTAGGCGGGAGGGTACTGTCGAGCAGTACTTC
CDR3aa: CASSQVFPLRREGTVEQYF
abundance: NA
d_gene: TRBD2
v_gene: TRBV4-1
j_gene: TRBJ2-7

CDR3nt: TGTGCCAGCAGTCACACAGGGGATGAAAAACTGTTTTTT
CDR3aa: CASSHTGDEKLFF
abundance: NA
d_gene: TRBD1
v_gene: TRBV28
j_gene: TRBJ1-4

CDR3nt: TGTGCCACCAGCAGAGATTTTCTCGCGGGGACAGGTAGCACAGATACGCAGTATTTT
CDR3aa: CATSRDFLAGTGSTDTQYF
abundance: NA
d_gene: TRBD1
v_gene: TRBV15
j_gene: TRBJ2-3

CDR3nt: TGTGCCAGATCCTCCCGGGTCAGGGGCTCCTACGAGCAGTACTTC
CDR3aa: CARSSRVRGSYEQYF
abundance: once
d_gene: NA
v_gene: TRBV28
j_gene: TRBJ2-7

CDR3nt: TGTGCCAGCAGCCAAGGTCTTCTAGCGGGGGGTGCATTCTCCTACAATGAGCAGTTCTTC
CDR3aa: CASSQGLLAGGAFSYNEQFF
abundance: once
d_gene: TRBD2
v_gene: TRBV14
j_gene: TRBJ2-1

CDR3nt: TGTGCCAGCAGCCAACTGACAGGGGGCAATGAGCAGTTCTTC
CDR3aa: CASSQLTGGNEQFF
abundance: NA
d_gene: TRBD1
v_gene: TRBV14
j_gene: TRBJ2-1

CDR3nt: TGCAGTGCTAGACACTACGAGCAGTACTTC
CDR3aa: CSARHYEQYF
abundance: NA
d_gene: NA
v_gene: TRBV20-1
j_gene: TRBJ2-7

CDR3nt: TGTGCCAGCAGTTGGGACAGGGAAGGGACTGAAGCTTTCTTT
CDR3aa: CASSWDREGTEAFF
abundance: NA
d_gene: TRBD1
v_gene: TRBV28
j_gene: TRBJ1-1

CDR3nt: TGTGCCTGGACTGGTGGGGCGGACATTCAGTACTTC
CDR3aa: CAWTGGADIQYF
abundance: NA
d_gene: NA
v_gene: TRBV30
j_gene: TRBJ2-4